These 24 T cell receptor beta chains originate from one sample sequenced in a study of blood T cell repertoires in COVID-19. Profiling relied on immunoSEQ multiplex PCR, and the TCRdb table lists in-frame clones only, not all of them. The data hold some 400,000 clones, with more than 65% observed a single time. What was sequenced was peripheral blood. The receptors were gathered from a human donor with acute or convalescent COVID-19. The donor label of this sample is uncertain.

The V gene is TRBV6-1, the J gene TRBJ2-7; D may be TRBD2 (5 bases). V was clipped by 1 base and J by 7 bases, with 14 bases between them. Per the germline V gene, CDR1 is MNHNS and CDR2 is SASEGT. This CDR3 is 14 amino acids long. The CDR3 loop is CASSEVPGSREQYF. The CDR3 DNA reads as TGTGCCAGCAGTGAAGTGCCGGGAAGTAGGGAGCAGTACTTC.

V and J are TRBV14 and TRBJ1-2; a possible D gene is TRBD1 (6 bases). This CDR3 has 15 residues. The germline V gene encodes CDR1 SGHDN and CDR2 FVKESK. V lost 0 bases, J lost 3 bases, and 11 bases lay in between. The CDR3 reads CASSQDTGFYYGYTF. The CDR3 DNA reads as TGTGCCAGCAGCCAAGATACAGGGTTTTACTATGGCTACACCTTC.

Comments on this clone: Other DNA variants within this sample encode the same CDR3. J is TRBJ2-5 and V is TRBV7-6, with D possibly matching TRBD1 (5 bases). Per the germline V gene, CDR1 is SGHVS and CDR2 is FNYEAQ. There are 14 residues in the CDR3. The V gene lost 0 bases and the J gene lost 4 bases, with 9 bases spanning the gap. The CDR3, as DNA: TGTGCCAGCAGCTTAGCGGGTCAGGGAGAGACCCAGTACTTC. It codes for CASSLAGQGETQYF.

This rearrangement joins TRBV11-2 to TRBJ1-1, with D possibly matching TRBD1 (6 bases). With 5 bases removed from V and 3 bases from J, the gap between germline ends came to 13 bases. The CDR3 runs to 14 residues. Germline V gene sequence: CDR1 SGHAT, CDR2 FQNNGV. The CDR3 sequence: CASSLTGEHTEAFF. The CDR3 coding sequence is TGTGCCAGCAGCCTGACAGGTGAACACACTGAAGCTTTCTTT.

The chain couples TRBV18 to TRBJ1-5; TRBD1 agrees at 11 bases. Trimming took 2 bases from V and 7 from J; bases not matched to a gene: 4. The length of the CDR3 is 15 residues. The germline CDR1 and CDR2 sequences are KGHSH and LQKENI. CDR3 coding DNA: TGTGCCAGCTCACCAGGGACAGGGGGAAGGCAGCCCCAGCATTTT. Translating gives CASSPGTGGRQPQHF. The variable domain in full, with the rest retrieved from reference TRBV18 and TRBJ1-5, is NAGVMQNPRHLVRRRGQEARLRCSPMKGHSHVYWYRQLPEEGLKFMVYLQKENIIDESGMPKERFSAEFPKEGPSILRIQQVVRGDSAAYFCASSPGTGGRQPQHFGDGTRLSIL.

V usage is TRBV7-2 and J usage is TRBJ1-1; possible D gene TRBD1, 6 bases. CDR3 length: 17 residues. V lost 1 base to trimming and J lost 2 bases, with 17 bases between them. Germline CDR1 and CDR2: SGHTA and FQGNSA. CDR3 in amino acids: CASSLEVRSGGNTEAFF. DNA for the CDR3: TGTGCCAGCAGCTTAGAGGTACGGTCTGGGGGCAACACTGAAGCTTTCTTT. The whole variable domain, remainder taken from reference TRBV7-2 and TRBJ1-1, is GAGVSQSPSNKVTEKGKDVELRCDPISGHTALYWYRQSLGQGLEFLIYFQGNSAPDKSGLPSDRFSAERTGGSVSTLTIQRTQQEDSAVYLCASSLEVRSGGNTEAFFGQGTRLTVV.

The CDR3 sequence is CASSQFETGMTEAFF. The CDR3 DNA reads as TGCGCCAGCAGCCAATTCGAGACAGGGATGACTGAAGCTTTCTTT. The V gene is TRBV4-1, the J gene TRBJ1-1, with TRBD1 identical over 7 bases. The CDR3 extends over 15 amino acids. V shed 2 bases and J 5 bases; nucleotides not matched to a gene: 8. The germline CDR1 and CDR2 sequences are MGHRA and YSYEKL.

The J gene is TRBJ1-3, the V gene TRBV7-8, with D uncertain. The CDR3 has 14 amino acids. The V gene lost 1 base and the J gene lost 4 bases, with 8 bases spanning the gap. Germline V gives CDR1 SGHVS, CDR2 FQNEAQ. This CDR3 reads CASSLVIAGNTIYF. CDR3 DNA sequence: TGTGCCAGCAGCTTAGTGATAGCGGGAAACACCATATATTTT.

V usage is TRBV5-5 and J usage is TRBJ1-6; D perhaps matches TRBD1 (6 bases). Per the germline V gene, CDR1 is SGHKS and CDR2 is YYEKEE (reference sequence). The CDR3 loop spans 15 amino acids. V gave up 4 bases and J gave up 8 bases, with 16 bases separating them. Here the CDR3 DNA reads TGTGCCAGCAGCCTCCCTACAGGGTTGGATTCACCCCTCCACTTT. It translates to CASSLPTGLDSPLHF.

This chain links TRBV5-6 with TRBJ1-2, with 7 bases matching TRBD1. The trim removed 4 bases at V and 0 bases at J, leaving 6 bases unmatched. Looked up from germline, CDR1 is SGHDT and CDR2 is YYEEEE. The CDR3 is 15 amino acids. CDR3 loop: CASSPGTAANYGYTF. DNA of the CDR3: TGTGCCAGCAGCCCAGGGACAGCAGCTAACTATGGCTACACCTTC.

Regarding this clone: Other DNA sequences from this sample encode an identical CDR3 as well. The chain employs TRBV18 and TRBJ1-3; D is unclear. The CDR3 has 14 residues. V was trimmed by 2 bases and J by 4 bases, leaving 9 bases between them. Per the germline V gene, CDR1 is KGHSH and CDR2 is LQKENI. For the CDR3, the DNA is TGTGCCAGCTCACCAGCGGTATCCGGAAACACCATATATTTT. It yields the protein CASSPAVSGNTIYF.

The chain is built from TRBV19 and TRBJ2-7; the D gene is possibly TRBD1 (6 bases). CDR3 length equals 16 residues. Germline V gene sequence: CDR1 LNHDA, CDR2 SQIVND (reference sequence). The V end lost 3 bases, the J end lost 6 bases, and 21 bases lay between the germline ends. The CDR3 region is CASSMGPTMGRGEQYF. The CDR3 DNA sequence: TGTGCCAGTAGTATGGGGCCCACCATGGGCAGGGGCGAGCAGTACTTC.

In this sample, this clone turned up a few times. The chain is built from TRBV7-6 and TRBJ2-1; D not certain. CDR1 and CDR2 from the germline V gene are SGHVS and FNYEAQ. V was cut by 5 bases and J by 9 bases, with 26 bases left in between. The CDR3 consists of 17 residues. In nucleotides, the CDR3 is TGTGCCAGCAGCCTGGCCCACGGGTCTACTTCTCTATTTGAGCAGTTCTTC. Amino acid sequence: CASSLAHGSTSLFEQFF. The full variable domain, completed using reference TRBV7-6 and TRBJ2-1, is GAGVSQSPRYKVTKRGQDVALRCDPISGHVSLYWYRQALGQGPEFLTYFNYEAQQDKSGLPNDRFSAERPEGSISTLTIQRTEQRDSAMYRCASSLAHGSTSLFEQFFGPGTRLTVL.

The rearrangement links TRBV29-1 to TRBJ1-1; D is uncertain. This CDR3 comprises 14 residues. The V end lost 4 bases, the J end lost 1 base, and 13 bases lay between the germline ends. Per the germline V gene, CDR1 is SQVTM and CDR2 is ANQGSEA. The CDR3 DNA is TGCAGCGTTGTTTTATTGTCCGGGAACACTGAAGCTTTCTTT. Its translation is CSVVLLSGNTEAFF. Full variable domain (remainder filled in from reference TRBV29-1 and TRBJ1-1): SAVISQKPSRDICQRGTSLTIQCQVDSQVTMMFWYRQQPGQSLTLIATANQGSEATYESGFVIDKFPISRPNLTFSTLTVSNMSPEDSSIYLCSVVLLSGNTEAFFGQGTRLTVV.

This clone was detected only a few times. V is TRBV28 and J is TRBJ1-3; the match to TRBD1 covers 7 bases. V trimming: 5 bases; J trimming: 0 bases; junction bases outside the gene matches: 10. The CDR3 spans 17 residues. Germline CDR1 and CDR2: MDHEN and SYDVKM. CDR3 region: CASSHFRRQGSGNTIYF. DNA of the CDR3: TGTGCCAGCAGTCATTTCCGCCGACAGGGCTCTGGAAACACCATATATTTT.

V is TRBV19 and J is TRBJ2-1; D is possibly TRBD2 (6 bases). V was shortened by 5 bases and J by 0 bases, with 11 bases between the two germline ends. The germline gives CDR1 LNHDA, CDR2 SQIVND (reference sequence). The CDR3 is 15 residues long. The CDR3 loop is CASSQDYASYNEQFF. CDR3 in DNA: TGTGCCAGTAGTCAGGACTATGCCTCCTACAATGAGCAGTTCTTC.

The sample holds a few counts of this clone. The V gene is TRBV7-9, the J gene TRBJ2-1; 7 bases fit TRBD2. The CDR3 length is 16 residues. Germline V gene sequence: CDR1 SEHNR, CDR2 FQNEAQ (reference sequence). The junction had 7 bases not matched to a gene; V was cut back by 5 bases and J by 0 bases. CDR3 region: CASSRWGGSSYNEQFF. CDR3 bases: TGTGCCAGCAGCAGATGGGGGGGAAGCTCCTACAATGAGCAGTTCTTC. The full variable domain, completed using reference TRBV7-9 and TRBJ2-1, is DTGVSQNPRHKITKRGQNVTFRCDPISEHNRLYWYRQTLGQGPEFLTYFQNEAQLEKSRLLSDRFSAERPKGSFSTLEIQRTEQGDSAMYLCASSRWGGSSYNEQFFGPGTRLTVL.

The chain is built from TRBV5-8 and TRBJ2-1, with D perhaps TRBD2 (5 bases). CDR1 is SGHTS, CDR2 YDEGEE, per germline. Trimming left V 5 bases short and J 10 bases short, with 10 bases between. The CDR3 length is 11 residues. The CDR3 sequence: CASRRVGEQFF. Here the CDR3 DNA reads TGTGCCAGCAGGAGGGTCGGAGAGCAGTTCTTC.

The V call is TRBV6-1, the J call TRBJ1-1, with TRBD1 matching 9 bases. Germline lookup yields CDR1 MNHNS and CDR2 SASEGT. The CDR3 covers 16 residues. The ends lost 3 bases at V and 6 bases at J; junction bases unmatched: 11. The CDR3 reads CASSERVGDRDSEAFF. CDR3 DNA: TGTGCCAGCAGTGAGAGGGTGGGGGACAGGGACTCTGAAGCTTTCTTT.

The chain has TRBV7-9 and TRBJ1-6, with D unresolved. V lost 1 base and J lost 8, with 6 bases in between. This CDR3 is 13 amino acids long. The germline V gene encodes CDR1 SEHNR and CDR2 FQNEAQ (reference sequence). The CDR3 protein is CASSLDSYSPLHF. CDR3 coding DNA: TGTGCCAGCAGCTTAGACAGTTATTCACCCCTCCACTTT.

The chain carries TRBV28 and TRBJ1-5, with 9 bases that match TRBD1. Germline assignment: CDR1 MDHEN and CDR2 SYDVKM. V lost 8 bases to trimming and J lost 2 bases; unmatched junction nucleotides: 4. The CDR3 extends over 14 amino acids. The CDR3 nucleotides are TGTGCCAGCTCACGACAGGGGGGCAATCAGCCCCAGCATTTT. Translation gives CASSRQGGNQPQHF.

The chain links TRBV2 to TRBJ1-6, with TRBD1 identical over 7 bases. V lost 6 bases to trimming and J lost 6 bases; unmatched junction nucleotides: 5. The CDR3 has 14 amino acids. CDR1 is SNHLY, CDR2 FYNNEI, per germline. The CDR3 bases are TGTGCCAGCAGGGCCGGGACAGTTAATTCACCCCTCCACTTT. This sequence encodes CASRAGTVNSPLHF.

The chain combines TRBV4-2 with TRBJ2-1, with D uncertain. CDR3 size: 18 residues. The germline V gene has CDR1 LGHNA and CDR2 YNFKEQ. Between the trimmed V and J ends, which lost 4 bases and 4 bases, there was a span of 23 bases. The CDR3 DNA sequence: TGTGCCAGCAGCCTTCGAGTCCGCCAGCGAGGCTTATACAATGAGCAGTTCTTC. This encodes CASSLRVRQRGLYNEQFF.

The chain couples TRBV3-1 (or the pseudogene TRBV3-2) to TRBJ2-1; 7 nucleotides align to TRBD2. The V and J ends lost 5 bases and 8 bases, in that order; junction bases with no gene match: 6. The CDR3 covers 13 residues. CDR1 and CDR2 (germline): LGHDT, YNNKEL (reference sequence). As DNA, the CDR3 is TGTGCCAGCAGCTCCCGACTAGCCGATGAGCAGTTCTTC. Translation: CASSSRLADEQFF.